This T cell receptor beta chain was documented in a study of T cell responses to AZD1222 COVID-19 vaccine. The study, taken as a whole, reports: In a largely white British group with more females than males, clonal diversity was possibly underestimated. Following two doses of AZD1222, Spike-specific TCR breadth and depth rose.

The V and J ends lost 4 bases and 5 bases, in that order; junction bases with no gene match: 6. Germline values: CDR1 SGHTS, CDR2 YDEGEE. CDR3 size: 14 residues. Profiling relied on immunoSEQ multiplex PCR, and the TCRdb table lists in-frame clones only, not all of them. Among about 140,000 clones listed, approximately 90% were seen once. This clone was seen a few times. Its target is not known. This clonotype was obtained from an adult in good health. The V call is TRBV5-8, the J call TRBJ1-1; 9 nucleotides match TRBD1. The input for sequencing was peripheral blood, taken on day 0 of AZD1222 vaccination. The CDR3 loop reads CASSPQGARTEAFF. The DNA of the CDR3 is TGTGCCAGCAGCCCACAGGGGGCGCGGACTGAAGCTTTCTTT.